The subject of this entry is one T cell receptor (beta chain). Its target is unknown. From germline, CDR1 is MGHRA and CDR2 YSYEKL. CDR3 length equals 14 residues. The ends were cut back, 2 bases at V and 7 bases at J, with 14 bases in the middle. The data were taken from a study of shared clonotypes between healthy human individuals. Study context: CD4 naive and memory got three plates each, CD8 naive two, CD8 memory one. Study-wide results and caveats: Despite large depth, rarefaction showed incomplete sorted-subset sequencing. For naive CD4 cells, approximately 4.7% of clonotypes were shared across a few donors.

Using immunoSEQ multiplex PCR, the repertoire was profiled, and TCRdb retains in-frame clones only, with some absent. This table holds about 2.1 million clones, 90% to 95% found once. The naive CD8 fraction comprised CD45RO-negative cells positively selected for CCR7 and excluded terminally differentiated effector memory CD45RA+ cells. Sequencing was carried out using naive CD8+ T cells from PBMCs. This TCR came from a man between 18 and 35 years old in good health. Some clones in this sample may be carry-over from other donors' samples. This sequence joins TRBV4-1 and TRBJ2-5; tentative D call: TRBD1 (6 bases). The CDR3 DNA reads TGCGCCAGCAGCCAAACGTCAGGGGCGGGGACCCAGTACTTC. It translates to CASSQTSGAGTQYF.